The source of this T cell receptor (beta chain) is a study of blood T cell repertoires in COVID-19. Study context: T cells, B-cell-depleted T cells, or PBMCs provided the cDNA or gDNA that served as material.

Donors in Cohort 3 counted as recovered after two negative PCRs, clearance, or symptom resolution. This clone appeared once. The authors' processing: Amplification of reference gene primers provided the estimated nucleated cell counts. The repertoire was sequenced with immunoSEQ multiplex PCR; TCRdb's copy has only in-frame clones and lacks some. The DNA gave D and trimming, while V, J and clone size come from that table. The top ten hold more than 1.5% of the sample, which has 250,000 or so clones, about nine tenths seen once. Germline CDR1 is SGHAT and CDR2 is FQNNGV. The CDR3 length is 15 residues. The V segment lost 6 bases and the J segment 9 bases; nucleotides outside the gene matches: 11.

The TCR was taken from a middle-aged man who had recovered from COVID-19. Sequencing input: PBMCs or T cells enriched from blood (not recorded which). The J gene is TRBJ2-2, the V gene TRBV11-2; the match to TRBD1 covers 9 bases. The CDR3 nucleotides read TGTGCCAGCAGTATAATACAGGGGGCGGGCCGGGAGCTGTTTTTT. Its protein product is CASSIIQGAGRELFF.